A single sample gave rise to the 23 T cell receptor beta chains below, sequenced in a study of T cells after yellow fever vaccination. MiXCR, run by TCRdb on the 5' RACE reads, gives a single entry per CDR3 protein. Here the sample spans approximately 300,000 distinct CDR3 sequences, roughly 8.7% being singletons. Sequences were derived from PBMCs, sampled on the day of the first yellow fever vaccination. These receptors were collected from a man younger than 35 who received the YFV17D yellow fever vaccine.

V usage is TRBV6-1 and J usage is TRBJ2-1; D may be TRBD1 (5 bases). Germline V gene data show CDR1 as MNHNS and CDR2 as SASEGT. V gave up 6 bases and J gave up 0 bases, with 12 bases separating them. The CDR3 is made up of 15 amino acids. The CDR3 sequence is CASSRDSPSYNEQFF. In DNA form, the CDR3 reads TGTGCCAGCAGCCGCGACAGCCCCTCCTACAATGAGCAGTTCTTC.

The chain uses TRBV29-1 and TRBJ1-3; D gene unclear. CDR1 and CDR2 from the germline V gene are SQVTM and ANQGSEA. This CDR3 comprises 13 residues. V lost 2 bases and J 6 bases, leaving 11 bases between the germline ends. Written as DNA, the CDR3 is TGCAGCGTTGAAACCGGAGAGGAAAACACCATATATTTT. As protein: CSVETGEENTIYF.

The chain couples TRBV6-5 to TRBJ2-4; tentatively, D is TRBD1 (5 bases). Trimming cost V 4 bases and J 0 bases, with 13 bases left between them. The CDR3 length is 16 residues. Germline V gene sequence: CDR1 MNHEY, CDR2 SVGAGI. CDR3 bases: TGTGCCAGCAGTTCCAGGGATTCACTAGCCAAAAACATTCAGTACTTC. Residues: CASSSRDSLAKNIQYF.

The sample holds a few counts of this clonotype. The V gene is TRBV5-1, the J gene TRBJ2-2; TRBD1 aligns across 10 bases. Germline V gene data show CDR1 as SGHRS and CDR2 as YFSETQ. The CDR3 extends over 19 amino acids. After removal of 0 bases from V and 6 bases from J, the junction contained 14 bases not matched to a gene. The CDR3 protein is CASSLVIPAGTGVSGELFF. The CDR3 coding sequence is TGCGCCAGCAGCTTGGTCATTCCCGCCGGGACAGGGGTCTCCGGGGAGCTGTTTTTT.

This chain connects TRBV9 to TRBJ2-1, with 10 bases that match TRBD2. Looked up from germline, CDR1 is SGDLS and CDR2 is YYNGEE. This CDR3 is 17 amino acids long. Losses at the gene ends were 1 base for V and 2 bases for J; bases not matched to a gene: 6. CDR3 region: CASSVSSGGVPYNEQFF. The CDR3 DNA reads as TGTGCCAGCAGCGTATCAAGCGGGGGGGTCCCCTACAATGAGCAGTTCTTC.

This clonotype was picked up a small number of times. V gene TRBV5-1 combines with J gene TRBJ2-1; the D is unclear. Germline loops: CDR1 SGHRS, CDR2 YFSETQ. The CDR3 contains 15 residues. Trimming stripped 1 base from V and 7 bases from J, with 15 bases between. CDR3: CASSLLGAARNEQFF. CDR3 DNA sequence: TGCGCCAGCAGCTTGCTAGGAGCAGCTCGGAATGAGCAGTTCTTC.

This clonotype was seen only a few times. The chain is built from TRBV20-1 and TRBJ2-3, with TRBD2 identical over 7 bases. The length of the CDR3 is 13 residues. J gave up 2 bases and V 5 bases, and 4 bases lay outside the gene matches. Germline-derived CDR1 and CDR2 are DFQATT and SNEGSKA (reference sequence). The CDR3 reads CSAGGGYTDTQYF. CDR3 bases: TGCAGTGCTGGGGGGGGGTACACAGATACGCAGTATTTT.

This chain joins TRBV20-1 and TRBJ2-6; 9 bases agree with TRBD1. The V segment lost 5 bases and the J segment 0 bases; nucleotides outside the gene matches: 11. The germline V gene encodes CDR1 DFQATT and CDR2 SNEGSKA (reference sequence). This CDR3 region has 18 residues. The CDR3 region has the DNA TGCAGTGCTCTTACCGGGACAGGGTTTTTCTCTGGGGCCAACGTCCTGACTTTC. As protein: CSALTGTGFFSGANVLTF.

This clonotype came up many times. The chain carries TRBV24-1 and TRBJ2-1; no reliable D call. The germline V and J ends were trimmed by 3 bases and 5 bases, with 13 bases remaining between them. CDR3 length: 15 residues. Per the germline V gene, CDR1 is KGHDR and CDR2 is SFDVKD. The CDR3 coding sequence is TGTGCCACCAGTGATCCCGTATACCGGGACAATGAGCAGTTCTTC. Translating gives CATSDPVYRDNEQFF.

This clonotype was counted only a few times. This chain links TRBV12-3 or TRBV12-4 with TRBJ2-3, with 11 bases lining up with TRBD2. The trim removed 3 bases at V and 7 bases at J, leaving 6 bases unmatched. This CDR3 comprises 15 residues. CDR3 region: CASSFGSGGANTQYF. In DNA, the CDR3 is TGTGCCAGCAGTTTTGGTAGCGGGGGGGCGAATACGCAGTATTTT.

The sample holds many counts of this clonotype. This rearrangement joins TRBV6-5 to TRBJ2-2; D is undetermined. The V gene lost 1 base and the J gene lost 4 bases, with 10 bases spanning the gap. Germline CDR1 and CDR2: MNHEY and SVGAGI. The CDR3 consists of 15 residues. The CDR3 DNA sequence: TGTGCCAGCAGTTACTTAGGGCGGCTCACCGGGGAGCTGTTTTTT. It encodes CASSYLGRLTGELFF.

This clonotype turned up a few times. This chain joins TRBV7-2 and TRBJ2-7, with 8 bases matching TRBD1. The CDR3 consists of 15 residues. V dropped 5 bases and J dropped 0; count of bases not matched to a gene: 6. From germline, CDR1 is SGHTA and CDR2 FQGNSA. CDR3 region: CASSRGTGSSYEQYF. DNA of the CDR3: TGTGCCAGCAGCCGGGGGACAGGCAGCTCCTACGAGCAGTACTTC.

This clonotype was counted only a few times. This sequence joins TRBV5-1 and TRBJ1-1, with TRBD1 as a possible D gene (6 bases). The CDR3 has 14 amino acids. V was cut by 2 bases and J by 1 base, with 9 bases left in between. CDR1 and CDR2 (germline): SGHRS, YFSETQ. In DNA form, the CDR3 reads TGCGCCAGCAGCTTCCCGGGGGCGAACACTGAAGCTTTCTTT. Its protein is CASSFPGANTEAFF.

The rearrangement links TRBV2 to TRBJ1-1; unclear D gene. CDR3 length: 13 amino acids. Deletions cut 5 bases from V and 4 bases from J, with 11 bases between. CDR1 and CDR2 from the germline V gene are SNHLY and FYNNEI. The CDR3 region is CASSPLGPTEAFF. The CDR3 DNA reads as TGTGCCAGCAGTCCCTTGGGTCCCACTGAAGCTTTCTTT.

At least ten counts were recorded for this clonotype. The chain joins TRBV3-1 to TRBJ2-5; D unclear. V was pared by 2 bases and J by 1 base, with 8 bases between. The germline V gene has CDR1 LGHDT and CDR2 YNNKEL (reference sequence). This CDR3 is 14 amino acids long. As DNA, the CDR3 is TGTGCCAGCAGCCAACCCCCTGGCCAAGAGACCCAGTACTTC. Residues: CASSQPPGQETQYF.

This clonotype was observed many times. The chain employs TRBV7-2 and TRBJ2-3, with D hard to call. The CDR3 covers 15 residues. Germline V gene lookup returns CDR1 SGHTA and CDR2 FQGNSA. V lost 1 base and J 1 base, leaving 9 bases between the germline ends. For the CDR3, the DNA is TGTGCCAGCAGCTTAGGAGGTCTCCGCACAGATACGCAGTATTTT. It yields the protein CASSLGGLRTDTQYF.

V gene TRBV5-1 combines with J gene TRBJ2-2, with D maybe TRBD1 (6 bases). The CDR3 totals 15 residues. With 4 bases removed from V and 0 bases from J, the gap between germline ends came to 10 bases. Germline lookup yields CDR1 SGHRS and CDR2 YFSETQ. This CDR3 reads CASSPGHTNTGELFF. For the CDR3, the DNA is TGCGCCAGCAGCCCGGGACACACGAACACCGGGGAGCTGTTTTTT.

V gene TRBV28 combines with J gene TRBJ2-1, with TRBD2 matching 12 bases. Germline V gene data show CDR1 as MDHEN and CDR2 as SYDVKM. The V segment lost 3 bases and the J segment 8 bases; nucleotides outside the gene matches: 5. The CDR3 extends over 15 amino acids. CDR3 sequence: CASSLRASGGDEQFF. The CDR3 coding sequence is TGTGCCAGCAGTTTGAGGGCTAGCGGGGGGGATGAGCAGTTCTTC.

This clonotype has ten or more counts. The chain has TRBV5-5 and TRBJ1-5, with TRBD1 matching over 10 bases. The CDR3 is made up of 16 amino acids. Germline CDR1 and CDR2: SGHKS and YYEKEE (reference sequence). Losses at the gene ends were 4 bases for V and 2 bases for J; bases not matched to a gene: 6. CDR3 in DNA: TGTGCCAGCAGCGGCCGGACAGGGGGTGGCAATCAGCCCCAGCATTTT. Translating gives CASSGRTGGGNQPQHF.

V is TRBV15 and J is TRBJ2-5; D gene uncertain. This CDR3 is built from 12 residues. Looked up from germline, CDR1 is LNHNV and CDR2 is YYDKDF (reference sequence). Between the trimmed V and J ends, which lost 0 bases and 7 bases, there was a span of 6 bases. This CDR3 reads CATSRDKVTQYF. DNA of the CDR3: TGTGCCACCAGCAGAGACAAAGTGACCCAGTACTTC.

This clonotype occurred a few times. This chain joins TRBV5-4 and TRBJ1-6, with D perhaps TRBD1 (6 bases). The CDR3 contains 18 residues. V was trimmed by 4 bases and J by 3 bases, leaving 20 bases between them. Per germline, CDR1 SGHNT and CDR2 YYREEE (reference sequence). The CDR3 DNA sequence: TGTGCCAGCAGCCCCTCGTTGGGGGGGCTTGGCTATAATTCACCCCTCCACTTT. It is translated as CASSPSLGGLGYNSPLHF.

V and J are TRBV5-5 and TRBJ2-7; D may be TRBD1 or TRBD2 (5 bases each). The CDR3 has 14 residues. Germline V lookup: CDR1 SGHKS, CDR2 YYEKEE (reference sequence). Trimming shortened V by 4 bases and J by 2 bases, and 13 bases separated the two germline ends. CDR3 in amino acids: CASSPGTYTYEQYF. The DNA of the CDR3 is TGTGCCAGCAGCCCGGGGACCTATACCTACGAGCAGTACTTC.

Written as DNA, the CDR3 is TGTGCCAGTAGCCCCTTCGGAGGTGGGGTGGATCAGCCCCAGCATTTT. Encoded protein: CASSPFGGGVDQPQHF. The genes are TRBV19 and TRBJ1-5; D is unresolved. There are 16 residues in the CDR3. Germline-derived CDR1 and CDR2 are LNHDA and SQIVND (reference sequence). Deletions cut 6 bases from V and 5 bases from J, with 20 bases between.